This T cell receptor (beta chain) appears in the sequencing data of a study of T cell responses to AZD1222 COVID-19 vaccine. Findings and caveats of the study: Clonal diversity was possibly underestimated; the donors were predominantly white British and more often female. Scientists sampled the repertoires only once the peak T cell response had passed.

V gave up 4 bases and J gave up 8 bases; unmatched junction bases: 3. CDR3 length equals 13 residues. The germline V gene has CDR1 SGHNT and CDR2 YYREEE (reference sequence). A note on this clone: Its antigen is as yet unknown.

The protocol was immunoSEQ multiplex PCR, while the TCRdb copy is restricted to in-frame clones and leaves out a portion. Among roughly 80,000 clones listed, 75% to 95% were seen once. This sequence joins TRBV5-4 and TRBJ1-4; the match to TRBD1 covers 9 bases. Sequenced material: peripheral blood, taken on day 0 of MenACWY control vaccination. The sequence came from an adult in good health. The CDR3 nucleotides are TGTGCCAGCAGCATGACAGGGGGAGAAAAACTGTTTTTT. This translates into CASSMTGGEKLFF.